The clone carrying this T cell receptor (beta chain) was seen at least ten times. Documented time point: blood at routine non-recurrence follow-up after resection. Unsorted whole RNA of tumor, nontumor lung or frozen PBMC was sequenced. This sample was included in a study of spatial heterogeneity in lung cancer. Individual TCR cDNA molecules each bore their own unique molecular identifier. TCRdb re-derived calls from the 5' RACE reads in MiXCR, one entry per CDR3 protein. The sample holds more than 95,000 distinct CDR3 sequences; 12% are singletons and the top ten take over 15%. Trimming pared 6 bases from V and 3 bases from J, leaving 12 bases between. Germline-derived CDR1 and CDR2 are DFQATT and SNEGSKA (reference sequence). CDR3 length: 12 amino acids.

The sample was PBMCs, taken at follow-up. The TCR was taken from a male donor with early-stage non-small cell lung cancer. The chain couples TRBV20-1 to TRBJ2-7, with a possible D match to TRBD2 (5 bases). CDR3 protein: CSAPKDFYEQYF. The CDR3 DNA is TGCAGTGCCCCAAAGGACTTCTACGAGCAGTACTTC.